This is a list of T cell receptor beta chains from one sample in a study of cytomegalovirus exposure and HLA in healthy donors. The protocol was immunoSEQ multiplex PCR, while the TCRdb copy is restricted to in-frame clones and leaves out a portion. The sample gives 200,000 to 250,000 clones, roughly four fifths of which show up once; 7% to 9% is in the top ten. Material for sequencing was PBMCs. These receptor sequences come from a woman in her fifties or sixties in good health and CMV-seropositive. Both conserved end residues are part of each CDR3. A D gene is named only where the DNA matches it firmly. Clone size appears in some rows only: once, few, many, or a class for an expanded clone.

d_gene: -; abundance: -; v_gene: TRBV5-1; j_gene: TRBJ2-5; CDR3aa: CASSFTGAHQETQYF; CDR3nt: TGCGCCAGCAGCTTTACGGGAGCACACCAAGAGACCCAGTACTTC
d_gene: -; abundance: -; v_gene: TRBV13; j_gene: TRBJ2-3; CDR3aa: CASSLSGGPGGDTQYF; CDR3nt: TGTGCCAGCAGCTTATCAGGAGGGCCTGGAGGAGATACGCAGTATTTT
d_gene: -; abundance: -; v_gene: TRBV7-9; j_gene: TRBJ1-4; CDR3aa: CASSLGDRFEKLFF; CDR3nt: TGTGCCAGCAGCTTAGGCGACAGGTTCGAAAAACTGTTTTTT
d_gene: -; abundance: -; v_gene: TRBV28; j_gene: TRBJ1-4; CDR3aa: CASSSITLGATNEKLFF; CDR3nt: TGTGCCAGCAGTTCGATCACTTTAGGGGCAACTAATGAAAAACTGTTTTTT
d_gene: TRBD2; abundance: -; v_gene: TRBV7-9; j_gene: TRBJ2-1; CDR3aa: CASRPSGGEQFF; CDR3nt: TGTGCCAGCAGACCTAGCGGAGGGGAGCAGTTCTTC
d_gene: -; abundance: -; v_gene: TRBV20-1; j_gene: TRBJ2-3; CDR3aa: CSAVNTDTQYF; CDR3nt: TGCAGTGCTGTTAACACAGATACGCAGTATTTT
d_gene: TRBD2; abundance: -; v_gene: TRBV28; j_gene: TRBJ2-7; CDR3aa: CASSLGGRAFRNEQYF; CDR3nt: TGTGCCAGCAGTTTAGGCGGGAGGGCCTTTAGAAACGAGCAGTACTTC
d_gene: TRBD2; abundance: -; v_gene: TRBV18; j_gene: TRBJ2-2; CDR3aa: CASSPRLAGGTNTGELFF; CDR3nt: TGTGCCAGCTCACCCCGACTAGCGGGAGGGACGAACACCGGGGAGCTGTTTTTT
d_gene: -; abundance: -; v_gene: TRBV6-1; j_gene: TRBJ2-2; CDR3aa: CASSAIRGVNTGELFF; CDR3nt: TGTGCCAGCAGTGCGATCCGGGGAGTGAACACCGGGGAGCTGTTTTTT
d_gene: -; abundance: -; v_gene: TRBV19; j_gene: TRBJ2-7; CDR3aa: CASSVDRYEQYF; CDR3nt: TGTGCCAGTAGTGTCGACAGATACGAGCAGTACTTC
d_gene: TRBD2; abundance: -; v_gene: TRBV13; j_gene: TRBJ2-3; CDR3aa: CASSLFLAGASDTQYF; CDR3nt: TGTGCCAGCAGCTTATTCCTAGCGGGAGCGTCAGATACGCAGTATTTT
d_gene: -; abundance: once; v_gene: TRBV30; j_gene: TRBJ2-3; CDR3aa: CAWSVGTGSTDTQYF; CDR3nt: TGTGCCTGGAGTGTAGGGACTGGCAGCACAGATACGCAGTATTTT
d_gene: TRBD1; abundance: few; v_gene: TRBV6-5; j_gene: TRBJ2-5; CDR3aa: CASSYSTGTVGETQYF; CDR3nt: TGTGCCAGCAGTTACTCTACCGGGACAGTGGGGGAGACCCAGTACTTC
d_gene: -; abundance: -; v_gene: TRBV28; j_gene: TRBJ1-5; CDR3aa: CASSFSVNQPQHF; CDR3nt: TGTGCCAGCAGTTTTTCGGTCAATCAGCCCCAGCATTTT
d_gene: -; abundance: -; v_gene: TRBV12-5; j_gene: TRBJ1-1; CDR3aa: CASGIYRSEAFF; CDR3nt: TGTGCTAGTGGGATTTACAGGTCTGAAGCTTTCTTT
d_gene: TRBD1; abundance: -; v_gene: TRBV6-6; j_gene: TRBJ2-7; CDR3aa: CASSLDRGTAEQYF; CDR3nt: TGTGCCAGCAGCCTAGACAGGGGGACGGCCGAGCAGTACTTC
d_gene: TRBD1; abundance: once; v_gene: TRBV5-1; j_gene: TRBJ2-3; CDR3aa: CASSRDRVSDTQYF; CDR3nt: TGCGCCAGCAGCAGGGACAGGGTATCGGATACGCAGTATTTT
d_gene: TRBD1; abundance: few; v_gene: TRBV27; j_gene: TRBJ2-7; CDR3aa: CASSQGDEQYF; CDR3nt: TGTGCCAGCTCCCAGGGGGACGAGCAGTACTTC
d_gene: TRBD1; abundance: -; v_gene: TRBV10-3; j_gene: TRBJ1-5; CDR3aa: CAISDRGRQPQHF; CDR3nt: TGTGCCATCAGTGATAGGGGGCGTCAGCCCCAGCATTTT
d_gene: TRBD1; abundance: -; v_gene: TRBV2; j_gene: TRBJ1-4; CDR3aa: CASRTGEKLFF; CDR3nt: TGTGCCAGCCGGACAGGGGAAAAACTGTTTTTT
d_gene: -; abundance: -; v_gene: TRBV4-1; j_gene: TRBJ1-2; CDR3aa: CASSLGLTTNYGYTF; CDR3nt: TGCGCCAGCAGCCTCGGACTCACCACTAACTATGGCTACACCTTC
d_gene: TRBD2; abundance: few; v_gene: TRBV2; j_gene: TRBJ2-2; CDR3aa: CARAGAANTGELFF; CDR3nt: TGTGCCAGAGCGGGGGCGGCGAACACCGGGGAGCTGTTTTTT
d_gene: TRBD1; abundance: -; v_gene: TRBV2; j_gene: TRBJ2-1; CDR3aa: CASSGRQGVAFYNEQFF; CDR3nt: TGTGCCAGCAGCGGGAGACAGGGGGTGGCATTCTACAATGAGCAGTTCTTC
d_gene: -; abundance: -; v_gene: TRBV2; j_gene: TRBJ2-2; CDR3aa: CASSEIGAYTGELFF; CDR3nt: TGTGCCAGCAGTGAAATTGGGGCTTACACCGGGGAGCTGTTTTTT
d_gene: -; abundance: -; v_gene: TRBV4-1; j_gene: TRBJ2-2; CDR3aa: CASSQRTLSTGELFF; CDR3nt: TGCGCCAGCAGCCAGCGGACACTGAGCACCGGGGAGCTGTTTTTT
d_gene: -; abundance: -; v_gene: TRBV5-1; j_gene: TRBJ1-1; CDR3aa: CASSLGQVPAEAFF; CDR3nt: TGCGCCAGCAGCTTGGGACAGGTCCCTGCTGAAGCTTTCTTT
d_gene: TRBD1; abundance: -; v_gene: TRBV6-4; j_gene: TRBJ1-5; CDR3aa: CASSDEYRLTGKRNQPQHF; CDR3nt: TGTGCCAGCAGTGATGAATATAGGTTGACAGGGAAACGCAATCAGCCCCAGCATTTT
d_gene: TRBD1; abundance: -; v_gene: TRBV5-7; j_gene: TRBJ1-2; CDR3aa: CASSLGTGTMCGYTF; CDR3nt: TGTGCCAGCAGCTTGGGGACAGGGACTATGTGTGGCTACACCTTC
d_gene: TRBD2; abundance: -; v_gene: TRBV27; j_gene: TRBJ2-1; CDR3aa: CASSSRILARIPYNEQFF; CDR3nt: TGTGCCAGCAGTTCGCGGATACTAGCGAGAATACCCTACAATGAGCAGTTCTTC
d_gene: TRBD1; abundance: -; v_gene: TRBV4-1; j_gene: TRBJ1-2; CDR3aa: CASSPQSITRGRHDGYTF; CDR3nt: TGCGCCAGCAGCCCTCAATCCATAACCAGGGGGCGGCACGATGGCTACACCTTC
d_gene: -; abundance: -; v_gene: TRBV18; j_gene: TRBJ1-5; CDR3aa: CASSPTPGKENQPQHF; CDR3nt: TGTGCCAGCTCACCAACCCCAGGGAAGGAGAATCAGCCCCAGCATTTT
d_gene: TRBD2; abundance: -; v_gene: TRBV4-1; j_gene: TRBJ2-1; CDR3aa: CASSQSPGLANEQFF; CDR3nt: TGCGCCAGCAGCCAATCACCGGGACTAGCGAATGAGCAGTTCTTC
d_gene: -; abundance: -; v_gene: TRBV5-1; j_gene: TRBJ2-7; CDR3aa: CASKGLRGSYEQYF; CDR3nt: TGCGCCAGCAAGGGCCTAAGGGGCTCCTACGAGCAGTACTTC
d_gene: TRBD1; abundance: -; v_gene: TRBV10-2; j_gene: TRBJ2-7; CDR3aa: CASRPATGQGAYEQYF; CDR3nt: TGCGCCAGCAGGCCCGCTACGGGACAGGGGGCCTACGAGCAGTACTTC
d_gene: -; abundance: -; v_gene: TRBV10-3; j_gene: TRBJ2-5; CDR3aa: CAIRGQVGETQYF; CDR3nt: TGTGCCATCAGAGGTCAAGTCGGGGAGACCCAGTACTTC
d_gene: TRBD1; abundance: -; v_gene: TRBV2; j_gene: TRBJ2-1; CDR3aa: CASSGQGAWNEQFF; CDR3nt: TGTGCCAGCAGCGGTCAGGGGGCTTGGAATGAGCAGTTCTTC
d_gene: TRBD1; abundance: -; v_gene: TRBV5-6; j_gene: TRBJ1-2; CDR3aa: CASSDDRGLGYTF; CDR3nt: TGTGCCAGCAGCGATGACAGGGGGCTTGGCTACACCTTC
d_gene: TRBD1; abundance: -; v_gene: TRBV29-1; j_gene: TRBJ1-2; CDR3aa: CSVSRQGAGYTF; CDR3nt: TGCAGCGTCAGCCGCCAGGGGGCTGGCTACACCTTC
d_gene: TRBD1; abundance: -; v_gene: TRBV2; j_gene: TRBJ2-3; CDR3aa: CASRGDSRTDTQYF; CDR3nt: TGTGCCAGCAGAGGGGACAGCCGCACAGATACGCAGTATTTT
d_gene: -; abundance: -; v_gene: TRBV27; j_gene: TRBJ2-7; CDR3aa: CASSFGTRSYEQYF; CDR3nt: TGTGCCAGCAGTTTTGGGACAAGGTCCTACGAGCAGTACTTC
d_gene: TRBD1; abundance: -; v_gene: TRBV19; j_gene: TRBJ2-5; CDR3aa: CASSINRGETQYF; CDR3nt: TGTGCCAGTAGTATCAACAGGGGTGAGACCCAGTACTTC
d_gene: -; abundance: once; v_gene: TRBV4-2; j_gene: TRBJ2-3; CDR3aa: CASSQAVEATDTQYF; CDR3nt: TGTGCCAGCAGCCAAGCGGTGGAGGCCACAGATACGCAGTATTTT
d_gene: -; abundance: -; v_gene: TRBV28; j_gene: TRBJ1-2; CDR3aa: CASSRPGDVNYGYTF; CDR3nt: TGTGCCAGCAGTCGCCCCGGGGATGTCAACTATGGCTACACCTTC
d_gene: TRBD1; abundance: -; v_gene: TRBV27; j_gene: TRBJ1-1; CDR3aa: CASTQQGAAEAFF; CDR3nt: TGTGCCAGCACACAACAGGGGGCAGCTGAAGCTTTCTTT
d_gene: TRBD2; abundance: -; v_gene: TRBV28; j_gene: TRBJ2-3; CDR3aa: CASSRLLLAGGADTQYF; CDR3nt: TGTGCCAGCAGTCGCCTCCTACTAGCGGGAGGGGCGGATACGCAGTATTTT
d_gene: -; abundance: -; v_gene: TRBV29-1; j_gene: TRBJ1-1; CDR3aa: CSVDSGTEAFF; CDR3nt: TGCAGCGTTGATTCGGGGACTGAAGCTTTCTTT
d_gene: TRBD2; abundance: -; v_gene: TRBV2; j_gene: TRBJ2-1; CDR3aa: CASSEPGRTPGTSGSYNEQFF; CDR3nt: TGTGCCAGCAGTGAGCCGGGTCGTACCCCCGGGACTAGCGGGTCCTACAATGAGCAGTTCTTC
d_gene: -; abundance: -; v_gene: TRBV11-1; j_gene: TRBJ2-7; CDR3aa: CASSLSPTREQYF; CDR3nt: TGTGCCAGCAGCTTAAGTCCGACGAGGGAGCAGTACTTC
d_gene: TRBD1; abundance: once; v_gene: TRBV5-4; j_gene: TRBJ2-2; CDR3aa: CASSQGTGRTGELFF; CDR3nt: TGTGCCAGCAGCCAGGGGACAGGGCGGACCGGGGAGCTGTTTTTT
d_gene: TRBD1; abundance: -; v_gene: TRBV2; j_gene: TRBJ2-2; CDR3aa: CASSARARGLSGELFF; CDR3nt: TGTGCCAGCAGTGCGAGGGCCAGGGGGCTATCCGGGGAGCTGTTTTTT
d_gene: -; abundance: -; v_gene: TRBV12-2; j_gene: TRBJ2-5; CDR3aa: CASRLACSSGTRETQYF; CDR3nt: TGTGCAAGTCGCTTAGCGTGTTCGAGCGGGACTCGGGAGACCCAGTACTTC
d_gene: TRBD1; abundance: -; v_gene: TRBV5-1; j_gene: TRBJ2-5; CDR3aa: CASSLGTGTETQYF; CDR3nt: TGCGCCAGCAGCTTGGGGACAGGTACGGAGACCCAGTACTTC
d_gene: -; abundance: -; v_gene: TRBV7-2; j_gene: TRBJ2-1; CDR3aa: CASSLASLSYNEQFF; CDR3nt: TGTGCCAGCAGCTTAGCGAGCCTATCCTACAATGAGCAGTTCTTC
d_gene: TRBD2; abundance: -; v_gene: TRBV10-1; j_gene: TRBJ2-1; CDR3aa: CASSATSGVTDEQFF; CDR3nt: TGCGCCAGCAGTGCTACTAGCGGCGTTACGGATGAGCAGTTCTTC
d_gene: -; abundance: -; v_gene: TRBV7-9; j_gene: TRBJ2-2; CDR3aa: CSSSSPGTLTGELFF; CDR3nt: TGTTCCAGCAGCTCGCCCGGGACACTTACCGGGGAGCTGTTTTTT
d_gene: -; abundance: -; v_gene: TRBV28; j_gene: TRBJ2-5; CDR3aa: CASSFRDSQLQETQYF; CDR3nt: TGTGCCAGCAGTTTCCGGGACTCCCAACTCCAAGAGACCCAGTACTTC
d_gene: TRBD2; abundance: -; v_gene: TRBV6-5; j_gene: TRBJ2-3; CDR3aa: CASRTSGSDTQYF; CDR3nt: TGTGCCAGCAGAACTAGCGGATCAGATACGCAGTATTTT
d_gene: -; abundance: -; v_gene: TRBV5-1; j_gene: TRBJ1-2; CDR3aa: CASSLQDSSINYGYTF; CDR3nt: TGCGCCAGCAGCCTCCAGGACAGCTCTATAAACTATGGCTACACCTTC